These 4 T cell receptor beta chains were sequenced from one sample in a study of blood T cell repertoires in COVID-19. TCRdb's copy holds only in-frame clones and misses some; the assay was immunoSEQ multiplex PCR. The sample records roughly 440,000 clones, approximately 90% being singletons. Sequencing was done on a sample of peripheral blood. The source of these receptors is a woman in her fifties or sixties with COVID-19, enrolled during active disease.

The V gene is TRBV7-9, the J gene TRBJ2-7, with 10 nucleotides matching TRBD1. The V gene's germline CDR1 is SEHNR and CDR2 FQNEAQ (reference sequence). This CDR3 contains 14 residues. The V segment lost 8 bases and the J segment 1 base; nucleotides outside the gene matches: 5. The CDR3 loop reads CASLPGQGSYEQYF. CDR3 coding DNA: TGTGCCAGCTTGCCGGGACAGGGGTCCTACGAGCAGTACTTC.

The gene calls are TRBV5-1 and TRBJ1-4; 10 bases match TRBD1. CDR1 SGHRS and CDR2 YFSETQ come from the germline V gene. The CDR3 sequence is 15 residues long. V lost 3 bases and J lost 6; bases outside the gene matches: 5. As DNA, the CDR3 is TGCGCCAGCAGCTGGGCCGGGACAGGGGATGAAAAACTGTTTTTT. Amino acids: CASSWAGTGDEKLFF.

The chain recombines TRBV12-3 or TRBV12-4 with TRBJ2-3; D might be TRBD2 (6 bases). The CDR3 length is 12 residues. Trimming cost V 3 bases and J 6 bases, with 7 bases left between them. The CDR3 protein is CASSFGGDTQYF. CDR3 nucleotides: TGTGCCAGCAGTTTTGGGGGGGATACGCAGTATTTT.

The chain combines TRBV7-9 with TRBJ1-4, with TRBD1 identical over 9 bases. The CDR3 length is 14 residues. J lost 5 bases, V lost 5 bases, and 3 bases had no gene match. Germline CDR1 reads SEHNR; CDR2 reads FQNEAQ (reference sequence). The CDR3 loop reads CASSHGTGNEKLFF. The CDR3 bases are TGTGCCAGCAGCCACGGGACAGGGAATGAAAAACTGTTTTTT.